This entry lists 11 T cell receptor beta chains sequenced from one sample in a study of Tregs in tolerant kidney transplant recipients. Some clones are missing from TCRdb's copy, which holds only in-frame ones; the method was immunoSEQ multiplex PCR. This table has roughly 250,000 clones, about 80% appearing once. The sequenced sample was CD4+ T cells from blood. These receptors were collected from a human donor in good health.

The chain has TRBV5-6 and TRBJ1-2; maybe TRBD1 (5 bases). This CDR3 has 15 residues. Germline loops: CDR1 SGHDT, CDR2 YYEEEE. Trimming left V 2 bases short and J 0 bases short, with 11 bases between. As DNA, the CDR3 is TGTGCCAGCAGCTTCTGGGGCACCGCTAACTATGGCTACACCTTC. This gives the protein CASSFWGTANYGYTF.

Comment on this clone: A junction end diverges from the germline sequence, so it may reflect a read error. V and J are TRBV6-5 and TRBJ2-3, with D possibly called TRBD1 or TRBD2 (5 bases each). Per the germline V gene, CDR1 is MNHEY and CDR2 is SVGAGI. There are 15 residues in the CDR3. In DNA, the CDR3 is TGTGCCGGCAGTATCGGGACCGGGGACACAGATACGCAGTATTTT. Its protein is CAGSIGTGDTDTQYF.

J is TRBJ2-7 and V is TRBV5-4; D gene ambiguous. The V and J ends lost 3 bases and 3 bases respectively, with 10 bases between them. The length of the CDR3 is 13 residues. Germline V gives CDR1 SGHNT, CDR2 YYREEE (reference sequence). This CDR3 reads CASSSARNYEQYF. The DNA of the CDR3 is TGTGCCAGCAGCTCTGCCCGCAACTACGAGCAGTACTTC.

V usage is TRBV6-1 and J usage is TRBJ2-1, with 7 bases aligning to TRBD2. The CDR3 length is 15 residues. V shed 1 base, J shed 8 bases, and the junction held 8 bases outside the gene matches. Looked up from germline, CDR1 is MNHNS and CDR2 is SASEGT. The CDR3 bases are TGTGCCAGCAGTGAAGGGTCGGCAGGGAGGGATGAGCAGTTCTTC. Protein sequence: CASSEGSAGRDEQFF.

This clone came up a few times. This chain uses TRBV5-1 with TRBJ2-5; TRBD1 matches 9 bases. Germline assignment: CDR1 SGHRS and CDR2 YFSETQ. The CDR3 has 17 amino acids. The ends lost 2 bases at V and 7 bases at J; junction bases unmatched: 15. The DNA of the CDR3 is TGCGCCAGCAGCTTCCGAAGCCGGGACAGGGTCCCGGGGACCCAGTACTTC. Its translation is CASSFRSRDRVPGTQYF. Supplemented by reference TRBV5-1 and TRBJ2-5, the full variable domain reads KAGVTQTPRYLIKTRGQQVTLSCSPISGHRSVSWYQQTPGQGLQFLFEYFSETQRNKGNFPGRFSGRQFSNSRSEMNVSTLELGDSALYLCASSFRSRDRVPGTQYFGPGTRLLVL.

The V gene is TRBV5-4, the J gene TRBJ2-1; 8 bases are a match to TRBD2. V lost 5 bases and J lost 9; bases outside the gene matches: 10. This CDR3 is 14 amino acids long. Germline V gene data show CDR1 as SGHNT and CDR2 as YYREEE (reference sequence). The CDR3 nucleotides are TGTGCCAGCAGGCCGGGACTAGATAATAGTGAGCAGTTCTTC. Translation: CASRPGLDNSEQFF.

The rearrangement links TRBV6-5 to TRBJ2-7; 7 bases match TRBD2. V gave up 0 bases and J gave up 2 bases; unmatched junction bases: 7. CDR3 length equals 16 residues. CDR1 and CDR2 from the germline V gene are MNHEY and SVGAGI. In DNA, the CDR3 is TGTGCCAGCAGTTACTCGAGCTCTAGCGGAGCCTACGAGCAGTACTTC. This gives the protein CASSYSSSSGAYEQYF.

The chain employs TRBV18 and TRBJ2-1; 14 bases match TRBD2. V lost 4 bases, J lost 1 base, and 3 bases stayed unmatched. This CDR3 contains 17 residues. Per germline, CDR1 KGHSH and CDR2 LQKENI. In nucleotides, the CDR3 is TGTGCCAGCTCACGGGGACTAGCGGGAGCTTCCTACAATGAGCAGTTCTTC. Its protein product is CASSRGLAGASYNEQFF.

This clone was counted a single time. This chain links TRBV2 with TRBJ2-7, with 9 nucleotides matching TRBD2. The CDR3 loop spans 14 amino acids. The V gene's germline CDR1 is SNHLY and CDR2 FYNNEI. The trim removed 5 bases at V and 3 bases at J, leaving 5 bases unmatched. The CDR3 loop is CASSPISGSYEQYF. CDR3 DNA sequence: TGTGCCAGCAGTCCGATTAGCGGGAGCTACGAGCAGTACTTC.

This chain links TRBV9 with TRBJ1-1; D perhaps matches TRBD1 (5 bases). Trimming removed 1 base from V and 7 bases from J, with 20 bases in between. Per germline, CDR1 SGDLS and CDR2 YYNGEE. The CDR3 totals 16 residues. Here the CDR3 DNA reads TGTGCCAGCAGCGTAATCCCCTTTGAGGGGCAAGGTGAAGCTTTCTTT. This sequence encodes CASSVIPFEGQGEAFF.

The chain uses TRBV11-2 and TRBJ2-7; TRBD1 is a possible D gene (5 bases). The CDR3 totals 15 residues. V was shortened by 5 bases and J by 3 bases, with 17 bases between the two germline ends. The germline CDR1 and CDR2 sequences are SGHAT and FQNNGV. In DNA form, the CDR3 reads TGTGCCAGCAGCCTCGGGTGGGGCAGTGGCTACGAGCAGTACTTC. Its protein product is CASSLGWGSGYEQYF.